This T cell receptor (beta chain) originates from a study of blood T cell repertoires in COVID-19. Looking at the study overall: Some COVID-19 samples were acute and others convalescent; all came from the United States, Italy and Spain.

The method was immunoSEQ multiplex PCR; TCRdb's version includes in-frame clones alone and lacks a portion of them. The sample has about 240,000 clones; roughly 82% are singletons. The J segment lost 3 bases and the V segment lost 6 bases, leaving 9 bases of the junction unmatched. CDR1 is LNHDA, CDR2 SQIVND, per germline (reference sequence). This CDR3 is 15 amino acids long. V usage is TRBV19 and J usage is TRBJ2-7, with 9 bases lining up with TRBD1. The receptor was isolated from a man of 80 years or more with acute or convalescent COVID-19. The sequenced sample consisted of peripheral blood. The CDR3 DNA sequence: TGTGCCAGTAGCCCCTCTGGGACAGGGAACTACGAGCAGTACTTC. Its translation is CASSPSGTGNYEQYF.